This T cell receptor beta chain was profiled in a study of post-analysis software for immune sequencing data. Turning to the study itself: Disease courses included relapsing-remitting, secondary progressive and progressive-relapsing multiple sclerosis. Findings and caveats of the study: There were five or six TRBV segments more frequent in patients than controls, and TRBV5-6, TRBV5-1 and TRBV20-1 were among them. Batch-mates among the samples co-clustered strongly by F measure. In multiple sclerosis, normalized Chao1 diversity was significantly below that of controls.

Trimming took 2 bases from V and 6 from J; bases not matched to a gene: 16. CDR1 and CDR2 (germline): LGHNA, YNFKEQ. There are 19 residues in the CDR3. Built from TCR beta cDNA, the libraries had unique molecular identifiers in them. Researchers reported roughly 0.5 million cDNA molecules coming from approximately 1 to 10 million T cells. TCRdb processed the PCR reads anew with MiXCR; each CDR3 protein has one entry. The sample shows some 240,000 distinct CDR3 sequences, 36% of them seen only once. This clonotype was seen many times. The antigen is unknown. The chain uses TRBV4-2 and TRBJ2-3, with 11 bases fitting TRBD2. The sample taken for sequencing was blood. This clonotype was obtained from a girl between 10 and 17 years old with multiple sclerosis. CDR3 sequence: CASSQLSSLAGGGMDTQYF. The DNA for the CDR3 is TGTGCCAGCAGCCAACTTAGCTCCCTAGCGGGAGGCGGGATGGATACGCAGTATTTT.